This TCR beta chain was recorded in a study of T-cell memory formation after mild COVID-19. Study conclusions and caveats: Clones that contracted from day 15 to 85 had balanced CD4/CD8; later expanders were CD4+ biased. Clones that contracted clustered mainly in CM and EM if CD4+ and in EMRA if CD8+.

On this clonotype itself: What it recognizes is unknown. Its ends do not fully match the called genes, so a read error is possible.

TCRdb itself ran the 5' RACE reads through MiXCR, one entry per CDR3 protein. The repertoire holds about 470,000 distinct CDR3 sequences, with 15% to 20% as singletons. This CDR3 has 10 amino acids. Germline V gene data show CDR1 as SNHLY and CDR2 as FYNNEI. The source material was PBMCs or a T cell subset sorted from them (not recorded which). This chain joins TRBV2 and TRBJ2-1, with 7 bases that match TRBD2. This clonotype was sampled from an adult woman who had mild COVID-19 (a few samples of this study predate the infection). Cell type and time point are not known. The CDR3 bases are TGCGCGGGAGCCGTCAATGAGCAGTTCTTC. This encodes CAGAVNEQFF.